Presented here are 22 T cell receptor beta chains from one specimen sequenced in a study of CD8+ T cells in alopecia areata. Sequencing used cDNA as its template, made by extracting RNA and reverse transcribing it. Method: immunoSEQ multiplex PCR; TCRdb's copy keeps in-frame clones and lacks some. The repertoire holds 200,000 or so clones, with about two fifths as singletons. The treatment was: oral pan-JAK inhibitor, 5-10 mg twice daily. The specimen comprised CD4+ T cells sorted from blood, sampled at approximately week 34, from a patient treated with tofacitinib. These TCRs come from a human donor with alopecia areata.

This clone was counted only a few times. The chain is built from TRBV7-9 and TRBJ2-7; TRBD1 might be the D (6 bases). Germline V CDR1 and CDR2: SEHNR, FQNEAQ (reference sequence). The CDR3 is made up of 14 amino acids. Trimming removed 3 bases at V and 1 base at J, with 10 bases between. CDR3 sequence reads: CASSLPQGSYEQYF. Written as DNA, the CDR3 is TGTGCCAGCAGCTTGCCGCAGGGGTCCTACGAGCAGTACTTC.

DNA for the CDR3: TGTGCCTGGTTTAGGGGGCAAGAAAAACTGTTTTTT. The encoded protein is CAWFRGQEKLFF. The chain couples TRBV30 to TRBJ1-4; 7 positions match TRBD1. The V gene end was trimmed by 5 bases and the J gene end by 8 bases; junction bases not matched to a gene: 5. Germline CDR1 and CDR2: GTSNPN and SVGIG (reference sequence). CDR3 length equals 12 residues.

V gene TRBV27 combines with J gene TRBJ1-1; 10 positions agree with TRBD1. This CDR3 contains 15 residues. V gave up 4 bases and J gave up 6 bases; unmatched junction bases: 8. CDR1 and CDR2 from the germline V gene are MNHEY and SMNVEV (reference sequence). This chain's CDR3 is CASSSPGTGVSEAFF. In DNA, the CDR3 is TGTGCCAGCAGTTCCCCCGGGACAGGGGTTTCTGAAGCTTTCTTT.

This clone came up a few times. J is TRBJ2-1 and V is TRBV9, with TRBD1 matching 7 bases. The germline CDR1 and CDR2 sequences are SGDLS and YYNGEE. The J segment lost 9 bases and the V segment lost 0 bases, leaving 6 bases of the junction unmatched. The CDR3 is made up of 14 amino acids. The CDR3 reads CASSVAHRTGEQFF. The CDR3 nucleotides are TGTGCCAGCAGCGTAGCCCACCGGACAGGTGAGCAGTTCTTC.

This rearrangement joins TRBV5-6 to TRBJ2-3; D could derive from TRBD1 or TRBD2 (5 bases each). Trimming removed 2 bases from V and 0 bases from J, with 13 bases in between. In germline, CDR1 is SGHDT, CDR2 YYEEEE. The CDR3 sequence is 16 residues long. CDR3 in amino acids: CASSLTAGASTDTQYF. The CDR3 region has the DNA TGTGCCAGCAGCTTAACGGCCGGGGCGAGCACAGATACGCAGTATTTT.

The CDR3, as DNA: TGCAGTGCCAAGAAGGTGGAGACCCAGTACTTC. Amino acids: CSAKKVETQYF. The chain carries TRBV20-1 and TRBJ2-5; D call uncertain. The germline gives CDR1 DFQATT, CDR2 SNEGSKA (reference sequence). V dropped 6 bases and J dropped 5 bases, with 10 bases sitting between them. The CDR3 loop spans 11 amino acids.

This chain connects TRBV5-1 to TRBJ2-1, with TRBD2 identical over 7 bases. The CDR3 spans 16 residues. V dropped 0 bases and J dropped 9; count of bases not matched to a gene: 12. Germline CDR1 SGHRS, CDR2 YFSETQ. The CDR3, as DNA: TGCGCCAGCAGCTTGGATGCTAGCGGCCTGAGGGGTGAGCAGTTCTTC. Protein: CASSLDASGLRGEQFF.

The chain uses TRBV27 and TRBJ2-6; D is undetermined. Trimming removed 3 bases from V and 1 base from J, with 4 bases in between. The V gene's germline CDR1 is MNHEY and CDR2 SMNVEV (reference sequence). This CDR3 spans 14 amino acids. The CDR3 DNA reads as TGTGCCAGCAGTTTGGGGTCTGGGGCCAACGTCCTGACTTTC. As protein: CASSLGSGANVLTF.

The V and J genes are TRBV30 and TRBJ2-6; D tentatively fits TRBD1 or TRBD2 (6 bases each). The CDR3 totals 18 residues. Trimming took 4 bases from V and 0 from J, leaving 19 bases between them. Germline V gives CDR1 GTSNPN, CDR2 SVGIG (reference sequence). The CDR3 sequence is CAWNLNRGLSSGANVLTF. CDR3 in DNA: TGTGCCTGGAACCTAAACCGGGGGCTAAGCTCTGGGGCCAACGTCCTGACTTTC.

Points on this clone: The identical CDR3 is also encoded by other nucleotide sequences in the sample. The chain joins TRBV29-1 to TRBJ2-1, with 7 bases matching TRBD2. This CDR3 is built from 14 residues. CDR1 and CDR2 (germline): SQVTM, ANQGSEA. V shed 1 base and J 0 bases; nucleotides not matched to a gene: 0. CDR3 coding DNA: TGCAGCGTTGAAGGCGGGAGCTCCTACAATGAGCAGTTCTTC. As protein: CSVEGGSSYNEQFF.

The rearrangement links TRBV6-5 to TRBJ1-5; D may be TRBD1 (5 bases). The V and J ends lost 0 bases and 5 bases respectively, with 14 bases between them. The CDR3 contains 16 residues. Germline CDR1 MNHEY, CDR2 SVGAGI. CDR3 protein: CASSYSNRIGDQPQHF. DNA of the CDR3: TGTGCCAGCAGTTACTCGAACAGGATAGGGGATCAGCCCCAGCATTTT.

CDR3 loop: CASSSRLAGYNEQFF. Here the CDR3 DNA reads TGTGCCAGCAGCTCACGACTAGCTGGTTACAATGAGCAGTTCTTC. V and J are TRBV7-2 and TRBJ2-1; TRBD2 aligns across 7 bases. Germline loops: CDR1 SGHTA, CDR2 FQGNSA. The V segment lost 4 bases and the J segment 4 bases; nucleotides outside the gene matches: 7. The length of the CDR3 is 15 residues.

This clone was seen just once. CDR3 DNA sequence: TGTGCCACCAGTAAGGGGGAGACAGCAGATACGCAGTATTTT. It yields the protein CATSKGETADTQYF. J is TRBJ2-3 and V is TRBV15; a weak D match, TRBD1 (6 bases). Germline V CDR1 and CDR2: LNHNV, YYDKDF (reference sequence). V gave up 6 bases and J gave up 4 bases, with 14 bases separating them. The CDR3 has 14 amino acids.

This clone appeared a few times. This chain uses TRBV7-6 with TRBJ2-7, with TRBD2 identical over 9 bases. After removal of 6 bases from V and 0 bases from J, the junction contained 9 bases not matched to a gene. Germline CDR1 is SGHVS and CDR2 is FNYEAQ. The CDR3 loop spans 16 amino acids. CDR3 bases: TGTGCCAGCAGTTTATCCGAGACTAGCGGCTCCTACGAGCAGTACTTC. It codes for CASSLSETSGSYEQYF.

V is TRBV13 and J is TRBJ1-2; 10 nucleotides agree with TRBD1. With V trimmed by 5 bases and J by 6 bases, 6 bases remained unmatched. Looked up from germline, CDR1 is PRHDT and CDR2 is FYEKMQ (reference sequence). The CDR3 totals 14 residues. The CDR3 sequence: CASSRRDRGDGYTF. In DNA, the CDR3 is TGTGCCAGCAGCCGCCGGGACAGGGGAGATGGCTACACCTTC.

V usage is TRBV7-6 and J usage is TRBJ2-2; 8 positions agree with TRBD2. Germline CDR1 SGHVS, CDR2 FNYEAQ. J lost 5 bases, V lost 4 bases, and 9 bases had no gene match. The CDR3 length is 16 residues. The CDR3 protein is CASSSPLGGGTGELFF. Here the CDR3 DNA reads TGTGCCAGCAGCTCCCCCCTGGGCGGGGGGACCGGGGAGCTGTTTTTT.

The CDR3 protein is CASSSTTRNTGELFF. The CDR3, as DNA: TGTGCCAGCAGCTCTACGACAAGGAACACCGGGGAGCTGTTTTTT. The rearrangement uses TRBV7-2 and TRBJ2-2; D gene unclear. CDR1 is SGHTA and CDR2 is FQGNSA in the germline V gene. The CDR3 is 15 amino acids. V shed 4 bases and J shed 1 base, with 10 bases lying between them.

The V and J genes are TRBV29-1 and TRBJ1-2, with D possibly TRBD1 on 6 matching bases. CDR3 length: 13 residues. The V gene's germline CDR1 is SQVTM and CDR2 ANQGSEA. The germline V and J ends were trimmed by 5 bases and 0 bases, with 10 bases remaining between them. The CDR3 is CSVITGPNYGYTF. The CDR3 DNA is TGCAGCGTTATTACAGGGCCTAACTATGGCTACACCTTC.

The chain employs TRBV27 and TRBJ2-6; D remains unclear. The CDR3 runs 17 residues. The V end lost 3 bases, the J end lost 0 bases, and 12 bases lay between the germline ends. The germline V gene encodes CDR1 MNHEY and CDR2 SMNVEV (reference sequence). CDR3 sequence (DNA): TGTGCCAGCAGTTTTGGGCAGGATTTCTCTGGGGCCAACGTCCTGACTTTC. It codes for CASSFGQDFSGANVLTF.

The V and J genes are TRBV30 and TRBJ2-1; TRBD2 aligns across 9 bases. The CDR3 length is 13 residues. V shed 3 bases, J shed 7 bases, and the junction held 4 bases outside the gene matches. CDR1 is GTSNPN, CDR2 SVGIG, per germline (reference sequence). Written as DNA, the CDR3 is TGTGCCTGGAGACAGAGCGGGAGGAATGAGCAGTTCTTC. It translates to CAWRQSGRNEQFF.

The chain recombines TRBV29-1 with TRBJ2-1; TRBD1 matches at 11 bases. Germline V gene sequence: CDR1 SQVTM, CDR2 ANQGSEA. This CDR3 contains 16 residues. V dropped 7 bases and J dropped 0; count of bases not matched to a gene: 8. CDR3 sequence (DNA): TGCAGCGACATAGGACAGGGGGCTAACTCCTACAATGAGCAGTTCTTC. Translating gives CSDIGQGANSYNEQFF.

This chain uses TRBV30 with TRBJ2-5; D might be TRBD1 (5 bases). V lost 2 bases to trimming and J lost 1 base, with 11 bases between them. This CDR3 has 14 amino acids. Germline lookup yields CDR1 GTSNPN and CDR2 SVGIG (reference sequence). Here the CDR3 DNA reads TGTGCCTGGAGTTCAGGACATTCCCAAGAGACCCAGTACTTC. Protein product: CAWSSGHSQETQYF.